One sample yielded the 26 T cell receptor beta chains listed below, sequenced in a study of T cell clones after liver transplantation. Which antigens these TCRs recognize remains unknown. Alloreactive TCRbeta sequences came from sequencing proliferating CFSE-low cells in the MLR. Method: immunoSEQ multiplex PCR; TCRdb's copy keeps in-frame clones and lacks some. The sample yields about 4,800 clones, roughly a quarter seen once. Sequencing was carried out using CD4+ T cells from cultured PBMCs. All receptors derive from a human patient who received a liver transplant. Some T cells may be graft donor cells.

This clone was picked up one time. One base away lies a much larger clone, so this may be a sequencing read error. Other DNA sequences in this specimen translate into the identical CDR3. V and J are TRBV7-2 and TRBJ1-5; a possible D gene is TRBD1 (5 bases). The CDR3 extends over 14 amino acids. Trimming shortened V by 4 bases and J by 5 bases, and 12 bases separated the two germline ends. Germline lookup yields CDR1 SGHTA and CDR2 FQGNSA. Here the CDR3 DNA reads TGTGCCAGCAGCTCGAGGTGGGGGGATCAGCCCCAGCATTTT. Translating gives CASSSRWGDQPQHF.

This clone was counted only a few times. The gene calls are TRBV11-2 and TRBJ2-7; 7 bases match TRBD1. V shed 8 bases, J shed 0 bases, and the junction held 10 bases outside the gene matches. The CDR3 runs 15 residues. The V gene's germline CDR1 is SGHAT and CDR2 FQNNGV. CDR3 sequence: CASGVGWDSSYEQYF. The CDR3 DNA is TGTGCCAGCGGGGTGGGGTGGGACAGCTCCTACGAGCAGTACTTC.

This clone was seen a few times. The chain links TRBV4-3 to TRBJ1-2; D remains unclear. The CDR3 totals 15 residues. In germline, CDR1 is LGHNA, CDR2 YSLEER. V shed 0 bases and J shed 4 bases, with 12 bases lying between them. CDR3 nucleotides: TGCGCCAGCAGCCAAGAAGGGCGTGATCTCTATGGCTACACCTTC. Protein: CASSQEGRDLYGYTF.

The table lists this clone with a few counts. This chain links TRBV7-3 with TRBJ2-7; 11 bases agree with TRBD1. CDR1 is SGHTA, CDR2 FQGTGA, per germline. The CDR3 length is 14 residues. After removal of 5 bases from V and 6 bases from J, the junction contained 6 bases not matched to a gene. In nucleotides, the CDR3 is TGTGCCAGCAGCCCACGGACAGGGGGCTCCGAGCAGTACTTC. Translating it yields CASSPRTGGSEQYF.

This clone is categorized as large (0.1 to 1%). The chain recombines TRBV28 with TRBJ2-2; TRBD1 matches at 7 bases. The CDR3 has 15 amino acids. The V gene end was trimmed by 3 bases and the J gene end by 3 bases; junction bases not matched to a gene: 4. CDR1 MDHEN and CDR2 SYDVKM come from the germline V gene. The CDR3 DNA follows: TGTGCCAGCAGTTTGAGGCAGGGGGACACCGGGGAGCTGTTTTTT. It encodes CASSLRQGDTGELFF.

The chain couples TRBV11-2 to TRBJ2-1, with D perhaps being TRBD1 or TRBD2 (5 bases each). The CDR3 covers 17 residues. Per the germline V gene, CDR1 is SGHAT and CDR2 is FQNNGV. V was clipped by 4 bases and J by 1 base, with 17 bases between them. CDR3 in amino acids: CASSSSLRDGSYNEQFF. Written as DNA, the CDR3 is TGTGCCAGCAGCTCCTCCCTCCGGGACGGGTCCTACAATGAGCAGTTCTTC. Full variable domain (rest looked up from reference TRBV11-2 and TRBJ2-1): EAGVAQSPRYKIIEKRQSVAFWCNPISGHATLYWYQQILGQGPKLLIQFQNNGVVDDSQLPKDRFSAERLKGVDSTLKIQPAKLEDSAVYLCASSSSLRDGSYNEQFFGPGTRLTVL.

This clone is medium-sized by share. The gene calls are TRBV9 and TRBJ1-3; 8 bases match TRBD1. The CDR3 runs to 14 residues. From germline, CDR1 is SGDLS and CDR2 YYNGEE. Trimming cost V 3 bases and J 2 bases; bases outside gene matches: 1. The CDR3 region has the DNA TGTGCCAGCAGCGGGACAGGGACTGGAAACACCATATATTTT. It codes for CASSGTGTGNTIYF. Filled out from reference TRBV9 and TRBJ1-3, the complete variable domain reads DSGVTQTPKHLITATGQRVTLRCSPRSGDLSVYWYQQSLDQGLQFLIQYYNGEERAKGNILERFSAQQFPDLHSELNLSSLELGDSALYFCASSGTGTGNTIYFGEGSWLTVV.

The chain carries TRBV6-5 and TRBJ2-5; D is unresolved. Per germline, CDR1 MNHEY and CDR2 SVGAGI. Trimming shortened V by 8 bases and J by 2 bases, and 15 bases separated the two germline ends. The CDR3 covers 14 residues. For the CDR3, the DNA is TGTGCCAGCGGCACCTACTTCGGGCAAGAGACCCAGTACTTC. Translating gives CASGTYFGQETQYF.

This clone turned up a few times. V is TRBV5-1 and J is TRBJ2-5, with D tentatively TRBD1 (6 bases). Trimming took off 4 bases at V and 5 bases at J, with 18 bases between the two ends. The CDR3 sequence is 15 residues long. Germline V CDR1 and CDR2: SGHRS, YFSETQ. CDR3 protein: CASSRDTSRSETQYF. The CDR3 nucleotides read TGCGCCAGCAGCCGGGACACCAGCCGGTCTGAGACCCAGTACTTC.

This clone was seen a few times. The chain recombines TRBV10-3 with TRBJ2-3, with 12 bases lining up with TRBD2. CDR1 is ENHRY, CDR2 SYGVKD, per germline. This CDR3 has 17 amino acids. V gave up 5 bases and J gave up 3 bases; unmatched junction bases: 9. CDR3 loop: CAISFRTSGMVTDTQYF. Written as DNA, the CDR3 is TGTGCCATCAGTTTCCGGACTAGCGGGATGGTAACAGATACGCAGTATTTT.

This sequence joins TRBV2 and TRBJ2-1; tentatively, D is TRBD2 (5 bases). V was shortened by 7 bases and J by 0 bases, with 19 bases between the two germline ends. The CDR3 totals 17 residues. Germline CDR1 and CDR2: SNHLY and FYNNEI. CDR3 protein: CASNREPRGSSYNEQFF. Written as DNA, the CDR3 is TGTGCCAGCAACCGTGAACCCCGAGGGTCCTCCTACAATGAGCAGTTCTTC.

V usage is TRBV6-5 and J usage is TRBJ2-7, with 8 nucleotides matching TRBD1. CDR1 MNHEY and CDR2 SVGAGI come from the germline V gene. This CDR3 has 15 residues. The V gene end was trimmed by 0 bases and the J gene end by 3 bases; junction bases not matched to a gene: 4. Written as DNA, the CDR3 is TGTGCCAGCAGTTACTCGACAGGGGCGTACTACGAGCAGTACTTC. It codes for CASSYSTGAYYEQYF.

The rearrangement joins TRBV7-2 to TRBJ1-5; D not resolved. Germline CDR1 SGHTA, CDR2 FQGNSA. This CDR3 region has 13 residues. Trimming stripped 3 bases from V and 9 bases from J, with 12 bases between. CDR3 protein: CASSLDGGGPQHF. CDR3 in DNA: TGTGCCAGCAGCTTGGACGGCGGAGGGCCCCAGCATTTT.

This chain uses TRBV11-1 with TRBJ1-1; D possibly corresponds to TRBD1 (5 bases). The germline CDR1 and CDR2 sequences are SGHAT and FQDESV (reference sequence). V lost 3 bases and J 4 bases, leaving 9 bases between the germline ends. The CDR3 totals 13 residues. The CDR3 sequence is CASSFIRVTEAFF. CDR3 DNA sequence: TGTGCCAGCAGCTTTATCAGGGTCACTGAAGCTTTCTTT.

There are a few counts of this clone. V usage is TRBV4-3 and J usage is TRBJ1-1; D unresolved. With 4 bases removed from V and 0 bases from J, the gap between germline ends came to 9 bases. Germline values: CDR1 LGHNA, CDR2 YSLEER. The CDR3 runs 14 residues. CDR3 region: CASSPRAVNTEAFF. CDR3 DNA sequence: TGCGCCAGCAGCCCCCGAGCGGTGAACACTGAAGCTTTCTTT.

J is TRBJ1-1 and V is TRBV28, with D tentatively TRBD1 (5 bases). CDR1 MDHEN and CDR2 SYDVKM come from the germline V gene. The CDR3 is 12 residues long. V lost 10 bases and J 4 bases, leaving 13 bases between the germline ends. The CDR3 DNA is TGTGCCACCGAATGGGGGGGCACTGAAGCTTTCTTT. Amino acids: CATEWGGTEAFF.

This chain connects TRBV7-2 to TRBJ1-1, with 11 bases matching TRBD1. Germline CDR1 reads SGHTA; CDR2 reads FQGNSA. Trimming cost V 2 bases and J 4 bases; bases outside gene matches: 3. The CDR3 is made up of 15 amino acids. CDR3 amino acids: CASSLQGQGVTEAFF. The CDR3 DNA reads as TGTGCCAGCAGCTTACAGGGACAGGGGGTCACTGAAGCTTTCTTT.

By share, this clone counts as hyperexpanded. The V gene is TRBV7-2, the J gene TRBJ2-7; D is uncertain. Germline loops: CDR1 SGHTA, CDR2 FQGNSA. This CDR3 comprises 12 residues. Trimming pared 6 bases from V and 4 bases from J, leaving 10 bases between. This chain's CDR3 is CASSPRIYEQYF. DNA for the CDR3: TGTGCCAGCAGTCCCCGCATTTACGAGCAGTACTTC.

The chain carries TRBV19 and TRBJ1-4, with 8 bases that match TRBD1. The germline V gene has CDR1 LNHDA and CDR2 SQIVND (reference sequence). The CDR3 length is 14 residues. V lost 6 bases and J lost 7; bases outside the gene matches: 7. The chain's CDR3 is CASSSRDRSEKLFF. The CDR3 nucleotides are TGTGCCAGTAGCTCCCGGGACAGGTCTGAAAAACTGTTTTTT. Full variable domain (outside the CDR3, taken from reference TRBV19 and TRBJ1-4): DGGITQSPKYLFRKEGQNVTLSCEQNLNHDAMYWYRQDPGQGLRLIYYSQIVNDFQKGDIAEGYSVSREKKESFPLTVTSAQKNPTAFYLCASSSRDRSEKLFFGSGTQLSVL.

The chain is built from TRBV7-8 and TRBJ1-5; no reliable D call. Looked up from germline, CDR1 is SGHVS and CDR2 is FQNEAQ. There are 13 residues in the CDR3. Trimming removed 2 bases at V and 6 bases at J, with 8 bases between. The CDR3 bases are TGTGCCAGCAGCTTATTTTTGGGTCAGCCCCAGCATTTT. Translation: CASSLFLGQPQHF.

The chain joins TRBV6-4 to TRBJ2-3; D is perhaps TRBD2 (5 bases). This CDR3 contains 13 residues. CDR1 is MRHNA, CDR2 SNTAGT, per germline. V gave up 1 base and J gave up 9 bases, with 11 bases separating them. The CDR3 DNA is TGTGCCAGCAGTGACTTTCCGGGATTAACGCAGTATTTT. Translated: CASSDFPGLTQYF.

DNA for the CDR3: TGTGCCAGCAGCCCAGGGGGAGTCACGGGTGAGCAGTACTTC. Translating it yields CASSPGGVTGEQYF. The chain couples TRBV9 to TRBJ2-7, with TRBD1 matching 7 bases. Germline CDR1 is SGDLS and CDR2 is YYNGEE. V gave up 4 bases and J gave up 7 bases; unmatched junction bases: 11. The CDR3 contains 14 residues.

This chain connects TRBV7-2 to TRBJ2-5; the D is unclear. Trimming pared 5 bases from V and 5 bases from J, leaving 12 bases between. This CDR3 comprises 13 residues. Looked up from germline, CDR1 is SGHTA and CDR2 is FQGNSA. Here the CDR3 reads CASSRDLGETQYF. The CDR3 nucleotides read TGTGCCAGCAGCCGTGACCTAGGGGAGACCCAGTACTTC.

Details on this clone: The junction and the germline gene differ at one end; a read error may be behind it. The J gene is TRBJ1-1, the V gene TRBV10-3; TRBD1 aligns across 7 bases. CDR3 length: 16 amino acids. Germline values: CDR1 ENHRY, CDR2 SYGVKD. The CDR3 region is CASSAKGAGLQERAFF. The CDR3 DNA is TGTGCCAGCAGTGCGAAGGGGGCCGGGCTCCAGGAAAGAGCTTTCTTT.

The chain combines TRBV7-2 with TRBJ2-1; 8 bases match TRBD2. Germline CDR1 is SGHTA and CDR2 is FQGNSA. The CDR3 is 15 amino acids. Unmatched junction bases numbered 8, after V lost 5 bases and J lost 5 bases. CDR3 bases: TGTGCCAGCAGCCCGAGCGGGAGTCGCAACAATGAGCAGTTCTTC. Protein product: CASSPSGSRNNEQFF.

This clone was detected only a few times. This chain connects TRBV28 to TRBJ1-2; 7 positions match TRBD1. The germline V gene has CDR1 MDHEN and CDR2 SYDVKM. The CDR3 sequence is 15 residues long. V was clipped by 5 bases and J by 2 bases; unmatched bases: 8. CDR3 amino acids: CASSDSGGQNYGYTF. CDR3 DNA: TGTGCCAGCAGTGATTCGGGGGGACAGAACTATGGCTACACCTTC.